These T cell receptor beta chains were read from a single sample in a study of blood T cell repertoires in COVID-19. Sequencing was performed with immunoSEQ multiplex PCR; in TCRdb, only in-frame clones are kept and a portion is missing. The table has approximately 50,000 clones, approximately 83% seen once; the top ten hold roughly a tenth. Sequencing input: peripheral blood. The receptors shown here come from a human donor in a cohort sampled during active COVID-19. Both conserved end residues are part of each CDR3. The D gene is left open where the match is weak. Size is omitted from some rows. Given values are once, few, many or a class for expanded clones.

CSVAPGTGAYEQYF	TGCAGCGTTGCCCCCGGGACAGGGGCCTACGAGCAGTACTTC	NA	TRBJ2-7	TRBD1	TRBV29-1
CASSIPHAGSQETQYF	TGTGCCAGCAGCATACCCCACGCAGGATCCCAAGAGACCCAGTACTTC	once	TRBJ2-5	NA	TRBV21-1
CASSTLTGRSSYEQYF	TGTGCCAGCAGCACTCTGACAGGGCGCAGCTCCTACGAGCAGTACTTC	few	TRBJ2-7	TRBD1	TRBV11-2
CARSLDDSQETQYF	TGTGCCAGAAGCTTAGACGATAGCCAAGAGACCCAGTACTTC	NA	TRBJ2-5	NA	TRBV7-5
CASSPAQGDTEAFF	TGTGCCAGCAGCCCCGCCCAGGGGGACACTGAAGCTTTCTTT	NA	TRBJ1-1	TRBD1	TRBV3-1/TRBV3-2
CASSLAGSSNQPQHF	TGCGCCAGCAGCTTAGCAGGGTCGAGCAATCAGCCCCAGCATTTT	few	TRBJ1-5	NA	TRBV5-1
CASSLLLSPGNEQFF	TGCGCCAGCAGCTTGCTTTTAAGCCCAGGGAATGAGCAGTTCTTC	NA	TRBJ2-1	NA	TRBV5-1
CASSRTSGYNEQFF	TGTGCCAGCAGTCGGACTAGCGGTTACAATGAGCAGTTCTTC	NA	TRBJ2-1	TRBD2	TRBV2
CASSFPTGGISGSPLHF	TGTGCCAGCAGTTTCCCGACAGGGGGGATTTCGGGCTCACCCCTCCACTTT	NA	TRBJ1-6	TRBD1	TRBV28
CASSRSLLAGRDEQFF	TGTGCCAGCTCCAGATCCCTCCTAGCGGGAAGGGATGAGCAGTTCTTC	NA	TRBJ2-1	TRBD2	TRBV18
CASSPLAGGGELFF	TGTGCCAGTAGTCCGCTAGCGGGAGGCGGGGAGCTGTTTTTT	NA	TRBJ2-2	TRBD2	TRBV19
CASSPPRTREYNEQFF	TGTGCCAGCAGTCCGCCGAGGACTAGGGAATACAATGAGCAGTTCTTC	NA	TRBJ2-1	TRBD2	TRBV27
CASSPRVGGSSYEQYF	TGTGCCAGCAGCCCCAGGGTTGGGGGGAGCTCCTACGAGCAGTACTTC	NA	TRBJ2-7	NA	TRBV7-9
CAVRRAGGGYTF	TGTGCCGTGCGCAGGGCAGGGGGTGGCTACACCTTC	NA	TRBJ1-2	TRBD1	TRBV30
CASSREGLFSYNEQFF	TGCGCCAGCAGCCGGGAGGGACTGTTCTCCTACAATGAGCAGTTCTTC	NA	TRBJ2-1	TRBD2	TRBV5-1
CASSSTSVTGGMGDQPQHF	TGTGCCAGCAGCTCGACAAGTGTGACAGGGGGCATGGGAGATCAGCCCCAGCATTTT	few	TRBJ1-5	TRBD1	TRBV7-6
CASSIRQANSNQPQHF	TGTGCCAGTAGTATAAGACAGGCTAATAGCAATCAGCCCCAGCATTTT	NA	TRBJ1-5	NA	TRBV19